This is a list of T cell receptor beta chains from one sample in a study of blood T cell repertoires in COVID-19. Sequencing used immunoSEQ multiplex PCR; TCRdb keeps in-frame clones, though not all of them. Of 64,000 or so clones in the sample, 70% to 80% are singletons; the top ten hold approximately 12%. Sample: peripheral blood. These receptors came from a man of 80 years or more with acute or convalescent COVID-19. CDR3s include the opening cysteine and the closing phenylalanine or tryptophan. Fields, in order: D gene, V gene, J gene, clone size, CDR3 DNA, CDR3 protein. A D gene is named only where the DNA matches it firmly. Clone sizes are given selectively: once, few, many, or a class where the clone is expanded.

D: NA; V: TRBV19; J: TRBJ1-4; size: few; DNA: TGTGCCAGTAGTATGGGGGCTTGGGAAAAACTGTTTTTT; CDR3: CASSMGAWEKLFF
D: NA; V: TRBV6-5; J: TRBJ1-6; size: NA; DNA: TGTGCCAGCAGTCTTTACGGACGGGGGGATTCACCCCTCCACTTT; CDR3: CASSLYGRGDSPLHF
D: NA; V: TRBV4-1; J: TRBJ1-2; size: once; DNA: TGCGCCAGCAGCCAAGAACGATCGGATGGCTACACCTTC; CDR3: CASSQERSDGYTF
D: TRBD2; V: TRBV2; J: TRBJ2-1; size: NA; DNA: TGTGCCAGCAGTCGGCTAGCGGGGTCCTACAATGAGCAGTTCTTC; CDR3: CASSRLAGSYNEQFF
D: NA; V: TRBV5-4; J: TRBJ2-2; size: once; DNA: TGTGCCAGCAGCTTAGACCGGAGATTGAACACCGGGGAGCTGTTTTTT; CDR3: CASSLDRRLNTGELFF
D: TRBD1; V: TRBV18; J: TRBJ2-3; size: NA; DNA: TGTGCCAGCTCACCACTGACAGGGGTCACAGATACGCAGTATTTT; CDR3: CASSPLTGVTDTQYF
D: TRBD1; V: TRBV5-8; J: TRBJ1-5; size: NA; DNA: TGTGCCAGCAGCCGGGACAGGGGGAGCAATCAGCCCCAGCATTTT; CDR3: CASSRDRGSNQPQHF
D: NA; V: TRBV5-4; J: TRBJ1-5; size: NA; DNA: TGTGCCAGCAGCGAAAACGGGGGTCGGCCCCAGCATTTT; CDR3: CASSENGGRPQHF
D: TRBD1; V: TRBV12-5; J: TRBJ1-5; size: NA; DNA: TGTGCTAGTGGTTGGTCAGGGGGGAATCAGCCCCAGCATTTT; CDR3: CASGWSGGNQPQHF
D: NA; V: TRBV19; J: TRBJ1-3; size: few; DNA: TGTGCCAGTAGTCGCCCACAGTACTCTGGAAACACCATATATTTT; CDR3: CASSRPQYSGNTIYF
D: NA; V: TRBV28; J: TRBJ2-1; size: NA; DNA: TGTGCCAGCAGTCCGCAACAGGGGGGGGTCTACAATGAGCAGTTCTTC; CDR3: CASSPQQGGVYNEQFF
D: TRBD1; V: TRBV24-1; J: TRBJ2-7; size: NA; DNA: TGTGCCACCAGTGATCGACAGGGTCCCGAGCAGTACTTC; CDR3: CATSDRQGPEQYF
D: TRBD2; V: TRBV2; J: TRBJ2-4; size: NA; DNA: TGTGCCAGCAGGACGACGGGGGGGCTCCAAAACATTCAGTACTTC; CDR3: CASRTTGGLQNIQYF
D: NA; V: TRBV5-4; J: TRBJ1-1; size: NA; DNA: TGTGCCAGCAGCCCCGCGGGGGGTGAAGCTTTCTTT; CDR3: CASSPAGGEAFF
D: NA; V: TRBV19; J: TRBJ1-4; size: few; DNA: TGTGCCAGTAGCCCTACGTCGAGGCCAAATGAAAAACTGTTTTTT; CDR3: CASSPTSRPNEKLFF
D: NA; V: TRBV6-5; J: TRBJ1-1; size: NA; DNA: TGTGCCAGCAAGTGGGCGGGGGGCGCGGCTGAAGCTTTCTTT; CDR3: CASKWAGGAAEAFF
D: TRBD1; V: TRBV6-1; J: TRBJ1-4; size: NA; DNA: TGTGCCAGCAGTGAAAGCCCTGGGGGACAGGTGAGGGAAAAACTGTTTTTT; CDR3: CASSESPGGQVREKLFF
D: TRBD2; V: TRBV3-1/TRBV3-2; J: TRBJ2-1; size: few; DNA: TGTGCCAGCAGCCCGCGGGGGGGGAGCCTAGCGCGAATTGAGCAGTTCTTC; CDR3: CASSPRGGSLARIEQFF
D: TRBD1; V: TRBV5-1; J: TRBJ2-7; size: few; DNA: TGCGCCAGCAGCTTGGACGCGGGACAGGGCAACTACGAGCAGTACTTC; CDR3: CASSLDAGQGNYEQYF
D: NA; V: TRBV5-4; J: TRBJ1-1; size: NA; DNA: TGTGCCAGCAGCCGAGAAACCAAGCTCAACACTGAAGCTTTCTTT; CDR3: CASSRETKLNTEAFF
D: NA; V: TRBV21-1; J: TRBJ2-1; size: NA; DNA: TGTGCCAGCAGCAAGGAAGAGCGGGGGTACAATGAGCAGTTCTTC; CDR3: CASSKEERGYNEQFF
D: NA; V: TRBV11-3; J: TRBJ1-1; size: NA; DNA: TGTGCCAGCAGCTTAGACAGGGATAACACTGAAGCTTTCTTT; CDR3: CASSLDRDNTEAFF
D: NA; V: TRBV6-6; J: TRBJ1-1; size: NA; DNA: TGTGCCAGCGGAGAACTCCCGACCGGTGGGGGGACTGAAGCTTTCTTT; CDR3: CASGELPTGGGTEAFF
D: NA; V: TRBV18; J: TRBJ1-3; size: few; DNA: TGTGCCAGCTCACCACCGATTTTTGCAGGCATTTCTGGAAACACCATATATTTT; CDR3: CASSPPIFAGISGNTIYF
D: NA; V: TRBV25-1; J: TRBJ1-6; size: NA; DNA: TGTGCCAGCAGTGACTACTCTTCCTATAATTCACCCCTCCACTTT; CDR3: CASSDYSSYNSPLHF
D: NA; V: TRBV9; J: TRBJ1-5; size: few; DNA: TGTGCCAGCAGCGTAGACTTCGTCGAAAATCAGCCCCAGCATTTT; CDR3: CASSVDFVENQPQHF
D: NA; V: TRBV11-2; J: TRBJ2-3; size: NA; DNA: TGTGCCAGCAGCTTAGGGGTAAGCGGACGATCCACAGATACGCAGTATTTT; CDR3: CASSLGVSGRSTDTQYF
D: TRBD1; V: TRBV7-2; J: TRBJ2-7; size: NA; DNA: TGTGCCAGCAGCTTAGCGGACAGGGGAATATACGAGCAGTACTTC; CDR3: CASSLADRGIYEQYF
D: TRBD2; V: TRBV10-2; J: TRBJ2-3; size: once; DNA: TGCGCCAGCAACCCAGCGGGGCCCACAGATACGCAGTATTTT; CDR3: CASNPAGPTDTQYF
D: NA; V: TRBV14; J: TRBJ1-1; size: NA; DNA: TGTGCCAGCAGCCCTAAACCCAGGGGCAAGAACACTGAAGCTTTCTTT; CDR3: CASSPKPRGKNTEAFF
D: NA; V: TRBV11-3; J: TRBJ1-6; size: few; DNA: TGTGCCAGCAGCTTACAGGGGTCGAGATATAATTCACCCCTCCACTTT; CDR3: CASSLQGSRYNSPLHF
D: TRBD2; V: TRBV7-3; J: TRBJ2-1; size: NA; DNA: TGTGCCAGCAGCTTTCAAGCGGGAGGGAGAGAGCAGTTCTTC; CDR3: CASSFQAGGREQFF
D: NA; V: TRBV6-5; J: TRBJ1-1; size: NA; DNA: TGTGCCAGCAGTTACTCGTCGGGGGAGGCTGGAGCTTTCTTT; CDR3: CASSYSSGEAGAFF
D: NA; V: TRBV3-1/TRBV3-2; J: TRBJ1-5; size: few; DNA: TGTGCCAGCAGCCAAGGCGAGACAGGAGGACTTCAGCCCCAGCATTTT; CDR3: CASSQGETGGLQPQHF
D: TRBD1; V: TRBV19; J: TRBJ2-7; size: NA; DNA: TGTGCCAGTAGGACAGGGAGCGAGCAGTACTTC; CDR3: CASRTGSEQYF
D: NA; V: TRBV7-6; J: TRBJ2-1; size: NA; DNA: TGTGCCAGCAGCCCTAGTGGGGGGAGCTCCTACAATGAGCAGTTCTTC; CDR3: CASSPSGGSSYNEQFF
D: TRBD2; V: TRBV18; J: TRBJ2-1; size: NA; DNA: TGTGCCAGCTCACCTAGACTAGCGGGTGACAATGAGCAGTTCTTC; CDR3: CASSPRLAGDNEQFF
D: NA; V: TRBV11-3; J: TRBJ2-1; size: NA; DNA: TGTGCCAGCAGCCCTCCCCGCGGGTCCTACAATGAGCAGTTCTTC; CDR3: CASSPPRGSYNEQFF
D: TRBD1; V: TRBV19; J: TRBJ1-4; size: NA; DNA: TGTGCCAGTAGGAAGGACAGGGATGAAAAACTGTTTTTT; CDR3: CASRKDRDEKLFF
D: TRBD2; V: TRBV12-5; J: TRBJ2-1; size: NA; DNA: TGTGCTAGTGGTTTACCGGGACTAGCGGTGTACAATGAGCAGTTCTTC; CDR3: CASGLPGLAVYNEQFF
D: TRBD1; V: TRBV29-1; J: TRBJ2-5; size: NA; DNA: TGCAGCGTGGGACAGGTCCAAGAGACCCAGTACTTC; CDR3: CSVGQVQETQYF
D: TRBD1; V: TRBV28; J: TRBJ1-2; size: NA; DNA: TGTGCCAGCAGTTTGAGGGGGACAGGGGGCAACTATGGCTACACCTTC; CDR3: CASSLRGTGGNYGYTF
D: NA; V: TRBV5-1; J: TRBJ1-2; size: NA; DNA: TGCGCCAGCAGTGGGTCGCTAATGCGGGGCTATGGCTACACCTTC; CDR3: CASSGSLMRGYGYTF
D: NA; V: TRBV6-1; J: TRBJ1-2; size: NA; DNA: TGTGCCAGCAGTGAAGTCCAGGGTGGCTACACCTTC; CDR3: CASSEVQGGYTF
D: NA; V: TRBV10-3; J: TRBJ1-6; size: NA; DNA: TGTGCCACACGGGGTACAAATTCACCCCTCCACTTT; CDR3: CATRGTNSPLHF
D: TRBD1; V: TRBV11-3; J: TRBJ1-1; size: NA; DNA: TGTGCCAGCAGCCTCGTACAGGGGGCGACCACTGAAGCTTTCTTT; CDR3: CASSLVQGATTEAFF
D: TRBD2; V: TRBV2; J: TRBJ2-1; size: NA; DNA: TGTGCCAGCAGTGTGGAGCGGAATAGCGGGAGGACCTACAATGAGCAGTTCTTC; CDR3: CASSVERNSGRTYNEQFF
D: NA; V: TRBV6-5; J: TRBJ1-6; size: NA; DNA: TGTGCCAGCAGACCCTTCGAAGGGAGTTCACCCCTCCACTTT; CDR3: CASRPFEGSSPLHF
D: TRBD1; V: TRBV11-3; J: TRBJ1-4; size: NA; DNA: TGTGCCAGCAGCCCCGGACAGGGGTTAGGTGAAAAACTGTTTTTT; CDR3: CASSPGQGLGEKLFF